This T cell receptor beta chain originates from a study of blood T cell repertoires in COVID-19. Turning to the study itself: PBMCs, B-cell-depleted T cells, or T cells provided the cDNA or gDNA that made up the material.

Germline-derived CDR1 and CDR2 are ENHRY and SYGVKD. V was cut by 3 bases and J by 4 bases, with 12 bases left in between. This CDR3 comprises 14 residues. Using immunoSEQ multiplex PCR, the repertoire was profiled, and TCRdb retains in-frame clones only, with some absent. The data hold about 150,000 clones, with 80% to 85% observed a single time. The sequence derives from a man aged 70 or older who had been exposed to COVID-19. J is TRBJ2-5 and V is TRBV10-3, with D possibly matching TRBD1 (6 bases). Sequenced: PBMCs or T cells enriched from blood (not recorded which). The CDR3 DNA reads TGTGCCATCAGTGATACAGGGCCGGGAGAGACCCAGTACTTC. It specifies CAISDTGPGETQYF.